The 11 T cell receptor beta chains below come from one sample, sequenced in a study of shared clonotypes between healthy human individuals. Assay used: immunoSEQ multiplex PCR; TCRdb lists only in-frame clones, some missing. The sample gives 330,000 or so clones, roughly 70% of which show up once; about a tenth is in the top ten. Sequencing was performed on memory CD4+ T cells sorted from blood. Sample subset: CD45RA-negative fraction. The receptors originated from a man aged 30-40 years in good health.

The chain employs TRBV6-5 and TRBJ2-2; D is uncertain. The V end lost 4 bases, the J end lost 0 bases, and 12 bases lay between the germline ends. This CDR3 contains 16 residues. The germline gives CDR1 MNHEY, CDR2 SVGAGI. CDR3 bases: TGTGCCAGCAGTTCAAGACCCGCGGCGAACACCGGGGAGCTGTTTTTT. Amino acid sequence: CASSSRPAANTGELFF.

The V call is TRBV7-7, the J call TRBJ2-1; 8 bases are a match to TRBD2. The CDR3 covers 15 residues. With 6 bases clipped from V and 9 bases from J, the junction kept 13 bases outside the gene matches. Germline loops: CDR1 SSHAT, CDR2 FNYEAQ (reference sequence). CDR3 coding DNA: TGTGCCAGCAGGCCCCTAGTCGGGGGGGGCGGTGAGCAGTTCTTC. Translating gives CASRPLVGGGGEQFF.

This clone was seen only a few times. V and J are TRBV5-4 and TRBJ2-5, with D unresolved. Deletions cut 2 bases from V and 3 bases from J, with 8 bases between. The germline V gene encodes CDR1 SGHNT and CDR2 YYREEE (reference sequence). The CDR3 is made up of 13 amino acids. CDR3 sequence (DNA): TGTGCCAGCAGCTTAAGAGATGAAGAGACCCAGTACTTC. Translating gives CASSLRDEETQYF.

The genes are TRBV7-9 and TRBJ1-2; the D is unclear. CDR1 and CDR2 (germline): SEHNR, FQNEAQ (reference sequence). V shed 5 bases and J shed 1 base, with 11 bases lying between them. CDR3 length equals 14 residues. CDR3 nucleotides: TGTGCCAGCAGCCCAAACGCACTTAACTATGGCTACACCTTC. Its protein is CASSPNALNYGYTF.

The genes are TRBV6-5 and TRBJ1-1, with D possibly TRBD1 on 5 matching bases. The V gene's germline CDR1 is MNHEY and CDR2 SVGAGI. With 4 bases removed from V and 1 base from J, the gap between germline ends came to 10 bases. The CDR3 is 14 amino acids. CDR3 region: CASSSGSPNTEAFF. The CDR3 DNA reads TGTGCCAGCAGTTCAGGGTCCCCGAACACTGAAGCTTTCTTT.

The chain recombines TRBV5-4 with TRBJ2-5; 7 bases are shared with TRBD1. CDR3 length: 14 residues. Germline CDR1 and CDR2: SGHNT and YYREEE (reference sequence). The junction had 6 bases not matched to a gene; V was cut back by 0 bases and J by 7 bases. For the CDR3, the DNA is TGTGCCAGCAGCTTGGGCCAGGGGGTTGGGACCCAGTACTTC. It codes for CASSLGQGVGTQYF.

The chain carries TRBV7-3 and TRBJ2-1, with 13 bases matching TRBD2. This CDR3 is 17 amino acids long. Germline loops: CDR1 SGHTA, CDR2 FQGTGA. The junction had 3 bases not matched to a gene; V was cut back by 0 bases and J by 4 bases. The CDR3 nucleotides read TGTGCCAGCAGCTTAACCCGGACTAGCGGGGGTTACAATGAGCAGTTCTTC. This encodes CASSLTRTSGGYNEQFF.

The chain recombines TRBV7-2 with TRBJ2-3; D is unclear. The CDR3 is made up of 14 amino acids. Germline V gene lookup returns CDR1 SGHTA and CDR2 FQGNSA. Trimming shortened V by 5 bases and J by 0 bases, and 9 bases separated the two germline ends. In DNA form, the CDR3 reads TGTGCCAGCAGCCAAGACGCTAGCACAGATACGCAGTATTTT. Translated: CASSQDASTDTQYF.

The chain recombines TRBV7-2 with TRBJ2-7, with D perhaps matching TRBD1 (5 bases). The V gene lost 1 base and the J gene lost 2 bases, with 12 bases spanning the gap. This CDR3 has 15 amino acids. The germline V gene encodes CDR1 SGHTA and CDR2 FQGNSA. CDR3 nucleotides: TGTGCCAGCAGCTTAGGCACAGGTCGTCCCTACGAGCAGTACTTC. It specifies CASSLGTGRPYEQYF.

The chain joins TRBV20-1 to TRBJ1-2; D gene uncertain. The CDR3 totals 11 residues. V was shortened by 7 bases and J by 6 bases, with 12 bases between the two germline ends. The V gene's germline CDR1 is DFQATT and CDR2 SNEGSKA (reference sequence). For the CDR3, the DNA is TGCAGTGGGGCCCGCCCGGATGGCTACACCTTC. Translation: CSGARPDGYTF.

The table lists this clone with a few counts. The chain uses TRBV9 and TRBJ1-2, with D unresolved. The CDR3 loop spans 12 amino acids. V was clipped by 0 bases and J by 7 bases, with 7 bases between them. Germline V gives CDR1 SGDLS, CDR2 YYNGEE. The CDR3 nucleotides are TGTGCCAGCAGCGTAGGGGGAGGTGGCTACACCTTC. It yields the protein CASSVGGGGYTF.